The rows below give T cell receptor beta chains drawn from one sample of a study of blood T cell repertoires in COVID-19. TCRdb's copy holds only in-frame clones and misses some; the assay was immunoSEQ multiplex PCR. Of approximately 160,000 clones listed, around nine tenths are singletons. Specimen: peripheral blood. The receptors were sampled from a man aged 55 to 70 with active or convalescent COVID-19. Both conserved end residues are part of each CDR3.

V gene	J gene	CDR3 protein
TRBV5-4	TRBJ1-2	CASSWDSGSGYTF
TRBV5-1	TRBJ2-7	CASSLSSVAVYEQYF
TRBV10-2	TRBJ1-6	CASSRDRVDNSPLHF
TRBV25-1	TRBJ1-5	CASSLSNSGQPQHF
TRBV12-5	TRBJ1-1	CASGLEQVAEAFF
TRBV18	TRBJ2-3	CASSPGLAGSTDTQYF
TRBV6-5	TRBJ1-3	CASSYGGTDSGNTIYF
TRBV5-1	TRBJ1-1	CASGGGQNLNTEAFF
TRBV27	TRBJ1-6	CASSSYATGTNHSPLHF
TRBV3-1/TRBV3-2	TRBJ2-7	CASSPDRATYEQYF
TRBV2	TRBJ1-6	CASSESTGERSSPLHF
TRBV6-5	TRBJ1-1	CAIAPYFSAEAFF
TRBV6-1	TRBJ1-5	CASSEQDQPQHF
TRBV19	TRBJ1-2	CASSIPETGGYTF
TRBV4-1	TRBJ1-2	CASSQAGDRGYGYTF
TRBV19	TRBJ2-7	CASSYQGFYEQYF
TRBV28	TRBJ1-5	CASSLGQGGGATWNSNQPQHF
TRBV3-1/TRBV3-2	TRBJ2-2	CASAGLAANTGELFF
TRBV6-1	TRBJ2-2	CASSVTMTGVNTGELFF
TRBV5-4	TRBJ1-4	CASSHPGGTNEKLFF
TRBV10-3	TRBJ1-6	CAIRTGYNSPLHF
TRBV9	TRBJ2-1	CASSTEAAGAFGNEQFF
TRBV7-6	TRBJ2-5	CASSTLSQNSRQETQYF
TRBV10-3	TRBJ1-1	CAHRGANTEAFF
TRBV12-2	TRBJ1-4	CASRLAGTEFPPTNEKLFF
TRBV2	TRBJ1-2	CASSALDPRGGYTF
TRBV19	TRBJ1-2	CASSIRAGDGYTF
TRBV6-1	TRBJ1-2	CASSEFWTGDLNYGYTF
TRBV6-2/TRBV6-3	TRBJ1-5	CASSYDLPQGNQPQHF
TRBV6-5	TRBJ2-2	CASRGQGGNTGELFF
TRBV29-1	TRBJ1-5	CSVGGGNSNQPQHF
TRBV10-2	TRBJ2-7	CASRLSPGTGPYEQYF
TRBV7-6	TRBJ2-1	CASSLGSAANSYNEQFF
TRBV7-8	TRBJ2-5	CASSFGRVETQYF
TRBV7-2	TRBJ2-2	CASSLGPGLTGELFF
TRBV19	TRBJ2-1	CASSSDRGTSYNEQFF
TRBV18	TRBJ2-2	CASSRTGGDTGELFF
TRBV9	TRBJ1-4	CASSVGGGSDEKLFF
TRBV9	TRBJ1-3	CASSARGGVSGNTIYF
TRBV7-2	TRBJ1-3	CASSLSAGGNTIYF
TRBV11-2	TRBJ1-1	CASSLRHRAYMNTEAFF
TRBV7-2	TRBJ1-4	CASSLTAVTNEKLFF
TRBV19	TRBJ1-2	CAIRDSSQGYTF
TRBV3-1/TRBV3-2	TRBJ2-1	CASSQESGAYNEQFF
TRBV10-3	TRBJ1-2	CAISEVEAVPIGYTF
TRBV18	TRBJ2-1	CASSAGYNEQFF
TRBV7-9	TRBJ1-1	CASSLDGGPAFF
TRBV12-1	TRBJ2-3	CASSSLRYF
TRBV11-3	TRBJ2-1	CASSLGTSGGAYSYNEQFF
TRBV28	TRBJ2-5	CASSLPLLTQYF
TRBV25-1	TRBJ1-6	CASSEGQGGSPLHF
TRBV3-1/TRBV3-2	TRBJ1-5	CASSQGLRTVSNQPQHF